This T cell receptor (beta chain) was captured in a study of T-cell memory formation after mild COVID-19. Findings and limits, study-wide: Cross-reactive memory seemingly joined, as some responding clones were found in pre-infection memory. Contracting clones localized mainly to CM and EM when CD4+ and mainly to EMRA when CD8+.

Note on this clonotype: Its matching antigen is unknown.

The TCR alpha and TCR beta cDNA libraries, bearing sample barcodes and UMIs, were generated by 5'RACE using constant-segment primers. TCRdb fed the 5' RACE reads into MiXCR, producing one record per CDR3 protein. The table lists about 470,000 distinct CDR3 sequences, around a sixth of them singletons. Deletions cut 5 bases from V and 0 bases from J, with 13 bases between. Per germline, CDR1 SEHNR and CDR2 FQNEAQ (reference sequence). The CDR3 is 16 residues long. The chain employs TRBV7-9 and TRBJ2-2; D possibly corresponds to TRBD2 (6 bases). The specimen was PBMCs or a T cell subset sorted from them (not recorded which). The sequence came from an adult woman who had mild COVID-19 (a few samples of this study predate the infection). Cell type and time point are not known. The CDR3 reads CASSRLGRTNTGELFF. The CDR3 DNA is TGTGCCAGCAGCCGACTAGGGCGGACGAACACCGGGGAGCTGTTTTTT.